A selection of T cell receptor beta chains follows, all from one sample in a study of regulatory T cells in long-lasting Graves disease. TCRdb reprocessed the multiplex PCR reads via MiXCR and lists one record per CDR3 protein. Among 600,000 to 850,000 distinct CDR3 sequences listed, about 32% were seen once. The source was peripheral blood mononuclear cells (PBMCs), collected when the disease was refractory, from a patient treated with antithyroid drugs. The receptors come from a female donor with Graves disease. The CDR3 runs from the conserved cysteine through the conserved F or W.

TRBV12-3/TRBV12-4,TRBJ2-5,CASSPQFSDRERRETQYF
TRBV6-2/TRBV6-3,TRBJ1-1,CASSYALAGGLTEAFF
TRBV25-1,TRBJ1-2,CASSTRNYGYTF
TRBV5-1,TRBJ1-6,CASSLEGQGANNLPLHF
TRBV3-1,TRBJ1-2,CASSQNSRGYTF
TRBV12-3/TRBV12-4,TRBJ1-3,CASSMVSGNTIYF
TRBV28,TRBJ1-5,CASRSDSRNQPQHF
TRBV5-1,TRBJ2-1,CASSLALAADEQFF
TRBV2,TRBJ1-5,CASGESRGNQPQHF
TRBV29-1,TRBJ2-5,CSVEEMKGARETQYF
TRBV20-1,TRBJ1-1,CSARERNTEAFF
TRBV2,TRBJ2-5,CASTGDGNQETQYF
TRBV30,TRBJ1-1,CAWGWRGNTEAFF
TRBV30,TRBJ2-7,CAWSPSVEQYF
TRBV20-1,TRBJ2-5,CSAGSGTEKETQYF
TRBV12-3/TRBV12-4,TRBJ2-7,CASRFGQEGIAEQYF
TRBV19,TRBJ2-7,CASSIAGLAGGSYEQYF
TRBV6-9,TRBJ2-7,CASSYRDWNSYEQYF
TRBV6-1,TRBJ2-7,CASSNPSGISYEQYF
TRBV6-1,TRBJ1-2,CASSEDPRGSYGYTF
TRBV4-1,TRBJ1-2,CASSTTRGGNNYGYTF
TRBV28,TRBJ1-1,CASSFHGMNTEAFF
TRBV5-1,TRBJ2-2,CASSLAVGPITGELFF
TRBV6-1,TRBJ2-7,CASRPLGTVFSNPRDEQYF
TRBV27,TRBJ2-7,CASSFGTSGRASYEQYF
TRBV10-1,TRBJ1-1,CASSVRRGAEAFF
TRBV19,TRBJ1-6,CASSTGHNNSPLHF
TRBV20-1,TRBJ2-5,CSASPPQVLYETQYF
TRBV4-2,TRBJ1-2,CASSQVDGSMDYGYTF
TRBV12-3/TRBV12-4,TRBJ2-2,CASSSGTATGELFF
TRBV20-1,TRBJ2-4,CSARRGGSGGRDIQYF
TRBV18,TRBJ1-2,CASSPVRAGYTF
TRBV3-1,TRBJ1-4,CASSARTVVNEKLFF
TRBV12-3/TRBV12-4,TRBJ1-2,CASSSLGRDYGYTF
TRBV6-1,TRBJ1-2,CASRQGTFGGYTF
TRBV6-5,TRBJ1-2,CASSYSWAGPSNYGYTF
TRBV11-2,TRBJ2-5,CASSLQPAGVYETQYF
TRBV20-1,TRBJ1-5,CSAWEGRQPQHF
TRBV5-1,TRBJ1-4,CASSLTGSREKLFF
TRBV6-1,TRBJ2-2,CASLLRDRGDTGELFF
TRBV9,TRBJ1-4,CASSVGDGSEKLFF
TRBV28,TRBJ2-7,CASSPGTSVNYEQYF
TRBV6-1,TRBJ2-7,CASRSHRIEQYF
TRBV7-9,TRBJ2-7,CASSLLRTGGYEQYF
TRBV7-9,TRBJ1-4,CASSTTGSLNEKLFF
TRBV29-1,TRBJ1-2,CSVDPSGLGYTF